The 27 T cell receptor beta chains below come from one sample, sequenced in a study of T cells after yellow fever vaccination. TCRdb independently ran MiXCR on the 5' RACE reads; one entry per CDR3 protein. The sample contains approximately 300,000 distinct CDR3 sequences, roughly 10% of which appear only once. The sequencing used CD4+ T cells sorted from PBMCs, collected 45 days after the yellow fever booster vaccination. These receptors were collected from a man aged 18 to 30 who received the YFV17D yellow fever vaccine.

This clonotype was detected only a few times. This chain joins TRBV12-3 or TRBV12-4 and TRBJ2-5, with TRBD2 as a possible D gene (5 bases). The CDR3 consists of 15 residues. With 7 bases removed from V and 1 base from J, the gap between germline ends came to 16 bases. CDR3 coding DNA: TGTGCCAGCACCCAGAGTTTCGCGGGCCAAGAGACCCAGTACTTC. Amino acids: CASTQSFAGQETQYF.

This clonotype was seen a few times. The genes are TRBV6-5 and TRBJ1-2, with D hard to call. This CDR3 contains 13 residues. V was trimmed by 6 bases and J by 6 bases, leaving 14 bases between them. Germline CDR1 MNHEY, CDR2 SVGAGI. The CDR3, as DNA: TGTGCCAGCAGCCCAGCGGGCTGGGATGGCTACACCTTC. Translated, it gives CASSPAGWDGYTF.

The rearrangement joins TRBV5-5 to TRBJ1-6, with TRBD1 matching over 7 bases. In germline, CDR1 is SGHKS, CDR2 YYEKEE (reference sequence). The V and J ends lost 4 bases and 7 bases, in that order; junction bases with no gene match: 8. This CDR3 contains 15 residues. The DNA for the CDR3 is TGTGCCAGCAGCGGAGACAGGGCGAGGAATTCACCCCTCCACTTT. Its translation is CASSGDRARNSPLHF.

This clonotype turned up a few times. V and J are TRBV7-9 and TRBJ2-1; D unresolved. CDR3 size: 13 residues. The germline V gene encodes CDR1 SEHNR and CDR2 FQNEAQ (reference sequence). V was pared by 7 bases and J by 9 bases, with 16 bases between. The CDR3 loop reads CASKLLGDGEQFF. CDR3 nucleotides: TGTGCCAGCAAGCTCTTAGGTGATGGTGAGCAGTTCTTC.

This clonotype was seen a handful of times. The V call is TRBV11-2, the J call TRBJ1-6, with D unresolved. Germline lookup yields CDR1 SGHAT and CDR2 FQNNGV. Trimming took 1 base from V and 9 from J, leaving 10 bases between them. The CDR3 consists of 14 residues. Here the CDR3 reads CASSLGLRVSPLHF. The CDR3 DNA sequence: TGTGCCAGCAGCTTAGGCCTGCGGGTTTCACCCCTCCACTTT.

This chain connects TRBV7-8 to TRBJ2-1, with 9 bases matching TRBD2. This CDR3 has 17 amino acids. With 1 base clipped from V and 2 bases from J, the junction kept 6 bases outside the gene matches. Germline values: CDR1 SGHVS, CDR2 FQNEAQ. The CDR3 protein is CASSLGTLAGTYNEQFF. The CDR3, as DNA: TGTGCCAGCAGCTTAGGGACTCTAGCGGGGACCTACAATGAGCAGTTCTTC.

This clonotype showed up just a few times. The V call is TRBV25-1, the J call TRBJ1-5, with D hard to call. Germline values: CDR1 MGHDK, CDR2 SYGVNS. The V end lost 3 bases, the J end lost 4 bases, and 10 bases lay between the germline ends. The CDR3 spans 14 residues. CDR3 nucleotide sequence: TGTGCCAGCAGTGACACGGGAGGTAATCAGCCCCAGCATTTT. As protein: CASSDTGGNQPQHF.

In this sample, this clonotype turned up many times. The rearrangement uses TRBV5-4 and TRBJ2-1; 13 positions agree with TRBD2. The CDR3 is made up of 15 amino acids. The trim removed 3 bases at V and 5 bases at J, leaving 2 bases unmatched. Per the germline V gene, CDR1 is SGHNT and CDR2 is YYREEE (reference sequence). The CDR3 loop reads CASSSGLAGDNEQFF. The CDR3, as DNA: TGTGCCAGCAGCTCTGGACTAGCGGGGGACAATGAGCAGTTCTTC.

The CDR3 loop reads CASSSTGNQPQHF. The CDR3 nucleotides are TGTGCCAGCAGTTCGACAGGGAATCAGCCCCAGCATTTT. This chain connects TRBV12-3 or TRBV12-4 to TRBJ1-5; 7 bases agree with TRBD1. The CDR3 extends over 13 amino acids. V lost 4 bases, J lost 4 bases, and 1 base stayed unmatched.

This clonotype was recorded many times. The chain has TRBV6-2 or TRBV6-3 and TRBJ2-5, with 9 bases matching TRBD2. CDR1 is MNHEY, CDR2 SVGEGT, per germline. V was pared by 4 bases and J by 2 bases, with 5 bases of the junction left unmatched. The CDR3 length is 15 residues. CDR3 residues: CASSSMTSGQETQYF. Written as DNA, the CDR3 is TGTGCCAGCAGTTCTATGACTAGCGGACAAGAGACCCAGTACTTC.

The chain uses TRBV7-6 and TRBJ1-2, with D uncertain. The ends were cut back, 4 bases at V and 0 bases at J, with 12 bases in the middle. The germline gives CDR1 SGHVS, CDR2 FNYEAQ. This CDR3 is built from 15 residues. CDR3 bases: TGTGCCAGCAGCTACCTGGACTTCCCTAACTATGGCTACACCTTC. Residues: CASSYLDFPNYGYTF.

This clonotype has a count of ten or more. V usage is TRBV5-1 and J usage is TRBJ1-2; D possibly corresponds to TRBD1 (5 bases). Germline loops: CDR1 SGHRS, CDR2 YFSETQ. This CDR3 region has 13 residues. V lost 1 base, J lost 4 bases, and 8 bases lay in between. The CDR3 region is CASSLQGAYGYTF. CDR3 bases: TGCGCCAGCAGCTTGCAGGGTGCCTATGGCTACACCTTC. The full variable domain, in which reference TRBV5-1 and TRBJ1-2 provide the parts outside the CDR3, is KAGVTQTPRYLIKTRGQQVTLSCSPISGHRSVSWYQQTPGQGLQFLFEYFSETQRNKGNFPGRFSGRQFSNSRSEMNVSTLELGDSALYLCASSLQGAYGYTFGSGTRLTVV.

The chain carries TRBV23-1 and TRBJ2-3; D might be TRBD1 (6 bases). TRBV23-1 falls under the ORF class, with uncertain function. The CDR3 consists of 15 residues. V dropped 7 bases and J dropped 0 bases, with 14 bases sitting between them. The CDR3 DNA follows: TGCGCCAGCAATCATAGGCAGGGGAGCACAGATACGCAGTATTTT. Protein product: CASNHRQGSTDTQYF.

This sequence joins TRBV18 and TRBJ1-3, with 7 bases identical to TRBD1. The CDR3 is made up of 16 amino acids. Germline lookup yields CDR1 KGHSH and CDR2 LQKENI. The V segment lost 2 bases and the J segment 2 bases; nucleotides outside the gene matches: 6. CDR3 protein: CASSPWPGGTGNTIYF. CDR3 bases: TGTGCCAGCTCACCATGGCCAGGGGGAACTGGAAACACCATATATTTT.

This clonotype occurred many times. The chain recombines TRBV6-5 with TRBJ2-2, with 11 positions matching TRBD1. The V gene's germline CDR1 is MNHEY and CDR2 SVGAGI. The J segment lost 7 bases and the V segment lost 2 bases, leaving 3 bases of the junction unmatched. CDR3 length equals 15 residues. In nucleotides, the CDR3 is TGTGCCAGCAGTTACCGGGGGACAGGGGGCGGGGAGCTGTTTTTT. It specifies CASSYRGTGGGELFF.

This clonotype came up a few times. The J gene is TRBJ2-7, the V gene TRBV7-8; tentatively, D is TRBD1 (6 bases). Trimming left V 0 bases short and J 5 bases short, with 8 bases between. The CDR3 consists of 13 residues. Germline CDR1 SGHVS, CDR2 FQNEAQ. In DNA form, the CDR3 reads TGTGCCAGCAGCTTAGCGCACAGGGACGAGCAGTACTTC. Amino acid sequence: CASSLAHRDEQYF.

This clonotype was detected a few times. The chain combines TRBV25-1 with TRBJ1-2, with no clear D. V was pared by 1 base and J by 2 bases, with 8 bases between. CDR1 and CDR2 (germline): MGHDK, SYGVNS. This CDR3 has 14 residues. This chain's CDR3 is CASSEWNVNYGYTF. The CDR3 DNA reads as TGTGCCAGCAGTGAATGGAACGTAAACTATGGCTACACCTTC.

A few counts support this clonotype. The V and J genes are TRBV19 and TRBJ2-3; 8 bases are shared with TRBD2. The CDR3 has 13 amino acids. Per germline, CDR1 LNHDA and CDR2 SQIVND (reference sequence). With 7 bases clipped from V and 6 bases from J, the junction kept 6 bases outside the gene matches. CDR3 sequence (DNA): TGTGCCAGTAAGTCCAGCGGGGGCGATACGCAGTATTTT. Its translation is CASKSSGGDTQYF.

The CDR3 region has the DNA TGTGCCAGCAGCTTGGGTTTGGCAGGGAACAATTACGAGCAGTACTTC. Amino acid sequence: CASSLGLAGNNYEQYF. The chain links TRBV7-2 to TRBJ2-7, with D tentatively TRBD1 (5 bases). V lost 3 bases, J lost 4 bases, and 19 bases lay in between. The CDR3 totals 16 residues. CDR1 is SGHTA and CDR2 is FQGNSA in the germline V gene.

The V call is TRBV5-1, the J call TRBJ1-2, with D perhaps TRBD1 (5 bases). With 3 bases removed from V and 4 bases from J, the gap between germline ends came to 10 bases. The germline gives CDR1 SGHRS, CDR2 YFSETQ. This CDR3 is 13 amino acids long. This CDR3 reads CASSSGRFYGYTF. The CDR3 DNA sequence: TGCGCCAGCAGCTCGGGACGGTTCTATGGCTACACCTTC.

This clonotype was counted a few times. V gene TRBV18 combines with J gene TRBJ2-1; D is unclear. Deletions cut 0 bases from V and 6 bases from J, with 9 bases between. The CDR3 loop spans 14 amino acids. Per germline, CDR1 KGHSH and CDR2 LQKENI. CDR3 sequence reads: CASSPPSITNEQFF. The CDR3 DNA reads TGTGCCAGCTCACCACCCTCCATCACCAATGAGCAGTTCTTC.

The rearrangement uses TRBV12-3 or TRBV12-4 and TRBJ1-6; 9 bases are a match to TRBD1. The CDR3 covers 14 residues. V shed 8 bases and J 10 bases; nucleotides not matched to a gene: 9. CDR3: CASQKGTGTSPLHF. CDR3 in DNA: TGTGCCAGCCAAAAGGGGACAGGGACCTCACCCCTCCACTTT.

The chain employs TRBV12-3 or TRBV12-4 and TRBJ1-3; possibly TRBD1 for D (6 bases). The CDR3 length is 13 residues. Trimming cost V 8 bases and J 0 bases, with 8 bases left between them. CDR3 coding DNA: TGTGCCAGCGACAGGAACTCTGGAAACACCATATATTTT. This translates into CASDRNSGNTIYF.

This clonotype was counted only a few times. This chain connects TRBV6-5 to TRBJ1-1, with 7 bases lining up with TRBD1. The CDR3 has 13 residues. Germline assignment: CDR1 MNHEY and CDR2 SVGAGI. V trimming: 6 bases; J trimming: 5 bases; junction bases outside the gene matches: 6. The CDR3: CASRQGVRTEAFF. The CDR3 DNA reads TGTGCCAGCAGGCAGGGGGTTCGGACTGAAGCTTTCTTT.

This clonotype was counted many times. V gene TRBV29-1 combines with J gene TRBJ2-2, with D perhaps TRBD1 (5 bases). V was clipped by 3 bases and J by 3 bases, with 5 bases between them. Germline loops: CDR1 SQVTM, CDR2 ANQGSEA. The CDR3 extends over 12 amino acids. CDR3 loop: CSVDRDTGELFF. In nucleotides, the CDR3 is TGCAGCGTTGACAGGGACACCGGGGAGCTGTTTTTT.

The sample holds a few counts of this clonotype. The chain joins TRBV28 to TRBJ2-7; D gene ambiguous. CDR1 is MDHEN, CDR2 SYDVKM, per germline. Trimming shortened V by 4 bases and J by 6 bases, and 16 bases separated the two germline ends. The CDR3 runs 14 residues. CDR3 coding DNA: TGTGCCAGCAGTTCCACGCCCGCGTCAGGCGAGCAGTACGTC. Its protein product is CASSSTPASGEQYV.

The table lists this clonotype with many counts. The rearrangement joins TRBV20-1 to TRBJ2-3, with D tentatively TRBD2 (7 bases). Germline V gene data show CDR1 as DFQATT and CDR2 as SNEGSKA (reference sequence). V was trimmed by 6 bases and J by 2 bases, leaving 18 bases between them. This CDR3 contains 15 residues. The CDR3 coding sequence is TGCAGTGCCCCCCCATTAGGGGGGGCCACAGATACGCAGTATTTT. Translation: CSAPPLGGATDTQYF.